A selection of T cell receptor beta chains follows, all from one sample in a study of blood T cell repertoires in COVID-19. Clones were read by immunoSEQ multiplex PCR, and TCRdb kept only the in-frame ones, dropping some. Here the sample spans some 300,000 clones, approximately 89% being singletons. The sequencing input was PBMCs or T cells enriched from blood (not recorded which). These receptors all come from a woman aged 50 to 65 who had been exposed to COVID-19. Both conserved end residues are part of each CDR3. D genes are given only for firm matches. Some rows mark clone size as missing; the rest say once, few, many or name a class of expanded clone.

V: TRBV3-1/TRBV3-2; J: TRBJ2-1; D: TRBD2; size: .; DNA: TGTGCCAGCAGCCAAGATTCAAGCGGGGGCTCCTACAATGAGCAGTTCTTC; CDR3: CASSQDSSGGSYNEQFF
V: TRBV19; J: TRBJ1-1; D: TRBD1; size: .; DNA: TGTGCCAGTAGTATAGAATCGGGACAGGAAGCTTTCTTT; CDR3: CASSIESGQEAFF
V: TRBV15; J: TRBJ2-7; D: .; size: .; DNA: TGTGCCACCAGAGGTGGACATGGCTTAGAGTACGAGCAGTACTTC; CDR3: CATRGGHGLEYEQYF
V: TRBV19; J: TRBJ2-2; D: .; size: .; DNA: TGTGCCAGTAGTATCGGGTCTTTAACCACCGGGGAGCTGTTTTTT; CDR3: CASSIGSLTTGELFF
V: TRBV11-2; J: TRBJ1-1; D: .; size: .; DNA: TGTGCCAGCAGCTCCCCCCTGCCCGGAGGCACTGAAGCTTTCTTT; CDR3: CASSSPLPGGTEAFF
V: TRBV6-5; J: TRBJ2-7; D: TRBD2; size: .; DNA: TGTGCCAGCAGCACTAGCGGGGGGGCCTACGAGCAGTACTTC; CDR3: CASSTSGGAYEQYF
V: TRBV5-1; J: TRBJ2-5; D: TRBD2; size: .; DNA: TGCGCCAGCCGGCCCAGTAGCGGGGGGAAAGAGACCCAGTACTTC; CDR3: CASRPSSGGKETQYF
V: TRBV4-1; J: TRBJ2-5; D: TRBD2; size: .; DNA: TGCGCCAGCAGCCCCGCGCCCGGACTAGCGGGGGGCCAAGAGACCCAGTACTTC; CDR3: CASSPAPGLAGGQETQYF
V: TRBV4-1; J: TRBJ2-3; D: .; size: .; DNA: TGCGCCAGCAGCCAGCGAGAGAAGACTAGCACAGATACGCAGTATTTT; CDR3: CASSQREKTSTDTQYF
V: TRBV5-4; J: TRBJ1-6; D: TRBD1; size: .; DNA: TGTGCCAGCAGATTAGGGGGCACGGGTGATTCACCCCTCCACTTT; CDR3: CASRLGGTGDSPLHF
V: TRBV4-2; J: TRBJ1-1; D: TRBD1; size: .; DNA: TGTGCCAGCAGCAATAGCCCGACAGGGGGAGGCACTGAAGCTTTCTTT; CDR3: CASSNSPTGGGTEAFF
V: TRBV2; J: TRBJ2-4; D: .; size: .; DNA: TGTGCCAGCAGTGTAAGTGGTCAGATGCTAGCCAAAAACATTCAGTACTTC; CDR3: CASSVSGQMLAKNIQYF
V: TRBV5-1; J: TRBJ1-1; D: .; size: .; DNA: TGCGCCAGCAGCTTGGCCGTCTCGCGGTGGGACACTGAAGCTTTCTTT; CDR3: CASSLAVSRWDTEAFF
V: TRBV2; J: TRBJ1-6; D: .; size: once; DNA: TGTGCCAGCAACGTCCAACAGGTGCCGGGCTCACCCCTCCACTTT; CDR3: CASNVQQVPGSPLHF